A single sample is the source of the 32 T cell receptor beta chains below, sequenced in a study of T cells in Graves' hyperthyroidism and ophthalmopathy. Amplification of TCR beta CDR3 regions used RNA as the template. The TCR CDR3 first-round RT-PCR relied on the HTBI primer set. TCRdb redid the calling of the multiplex PCR reads with MiXCR, one entry per CDR3 protein. The sample consists of more than 350,000 distinct CDR3 sequences, roughly 15% of them appearing once. The source material was blood. These receptor sequences come from a woman under 40 with Graves' ophthalmopathy.

This clonotype was counted at least ten times. The rearrangement uses TRBV12-3 or TRBV12-4 and TRBJ1-4; 8 positions match TRBD1. The junction had 8 bases not matched to a gene; V was cut back by 6 bases and J by 2 bases. The CDR3 is made up of 16 amino acids. CDR3 DNA: TGTGCCAGCAGCATACTCACAGGGGGTACTAATGAAAAACTGTTTTTT. Protein: CASSILTGGTNEKLFF.

The sample holds many counts of this clonotype. The rearrangement links TRBV30 to TRBJ1-1, with D possibly matching TRBD1 (5 bases). This CDR3 has 14 amino acids. The germline V gene has CDR1 GTSNPN and CDR2 SVGIG (reference sequence). The CDR3 bases are TGTGTCTCCCTCACCCTCGGTGGACAAACTGAAGCTTTCTTT. Translated: CVSLTLGGQTEAFF.

Written as DNA, the CDR3 is TGTGCCAGCGGCTTTAGCGCAGATACGCAGTATTTT. Protein: CASGFSADTQYF. The chain is built from TRBV2 and TRBJ2-3; maybe TRBD2 (5 bases). Germline CDR1 reads SNHLY; CDR2 reads FYNNEI. The CDR3 spans 12 residues. Trimming cost V 8 bases and J 4 bases, with 10 bases left between them.

This clonotype was seen repeatedly, ten times or more. J is TRBJ2-2 and V is TRBV19; D might be TRBD2 (6 bases). V gave up 3 bases and J gave up 3 bases, with 17 bases separating them. This CDR3 comprises 17 residues. The germline V gene has CDR1 LNHDA and CDR2 SQIVND (reference sequence). The CDR3 nucleotides are TGTGCCAGTAGTATTACTTCGCGGGGATACCACACCGGGGAGCTGTTTTTT. It codes for CASSITSRGYHTGELFF. Full variable domain (missing parts from reference TRBV19 and TRBJ2-2): DGGITQSPKYLFRKEGQNVTLSCEQNLNHDAMYWYRQDPGQGLRLIYYSQIVNDFQKGDIAEGYSVSREKKESFPLTVTSAQKNPTAFYLCASSITSRGYHTGELFFGEGSRLTVL.

This clonotype came up many times. The chain combines TRBV20-1 with TRBJ2-5, with D uncertain. Germline V lookup: CDR1 DFQATT, CDR2 SNEGSKA (reference sequence). V was shortened by 1 base and J by 1 base, with 7 bases between the two germline ends. CDR3 length: 13 amino acids. CDR3: CSARGGVQETQYF. The CDR3 DNA reads TGCAGTGCTAGAGGGGGTGTCCAAGAGACCCAGTACTTC.

This clonotype was observed a single time. This chain uses TRBV6-1 with TRBJ2-7, with D unclear. Germline CDR1 and CDR2: MNHNS and SASEGT. This CDR3 has 16 amino acids. Trimming removed 6 bases from V and 6 bases from J, with 24 bases in between. In DNA, the CDR3 is TGTGCCAGCAGCCCCCCACTCGGGCAGACATTATGCGAGCAGTACTTC. Translating gives CASSPPLGQTLCEQYF.

There are many counts of this clonotype. J is TRBJ1-1 and V is TRBV5-1; TRBD1 aligns across 9 bases. This CDR3 region has 16 residues. The junction had 6 bases not matched to a gene; V was cut back by 2 bases and J by 1 base. In germline, CDR1 is SGHRS, CDR2 YFSETQ. The DNA of the CDR3 is TGCGCCAGCAGCTTTCCCGGGACAGGGACGAACACTGAAGCTTTCTTT. Translation: CASSFPGTGTNTEAFF.

This clonotype occurred many times. The gene calls are TRBV20-1 and TRBJ1-2; a possible D gene is TRBD1 (6 bases). The CDR3 has 14 residues. Trimming cost V 2 bases and J 7 bases, with 17 bases left between them. CDR1 DFQATT and CDR2 SNEGSKA come from the germline V gene (reference sequence). CDR3 protein: CSARSRGAQGGYTF. DNA of the CDR3: TGCAGTGCTAGATCCAGGGGCGCTCAGGGTGGCTACACCTTC.

This clonotype occurred many times. This chain uses TRBV28 with TRBJ1-5; 10 bases line up with TRBD1. There are 14 residues in the CDR3. Losses at the gene ends were 6 bases for V and 7 bases for J; bases not matched to a gene: 6. Per the germline V gene, CDR1 is MDHEN and CDR2 is SYDVKM. This CDR3 is CASSLGQGEQPQHF. As DNA, the CDR3 is TGTGCCAGCAGCCTAGGACAGGGGGAACAGCCCCAGCATTTT.

This clonotype was counted between two and nine times. The V call is TRBV5-6, the J call TRBJ2-5; possible D gene TRBD2, 5 bases. This CDR3 spans 16 amino acids. Germline lookup yields CDR1 SGHDT and CDR2 YYEEEE. Deletions cut 2 bases from V and 1 base from J, with 15 bases between. CDR3 nucleotides: TGTGCCAGCAGCTTAGTGTCGGGGAAGCTCCAAGAGACCCAGTACTTC. Its translation is CASSLVSGKLQETQYF.

This clonotype was found many times. The chain couples TRBV7-9 to TRBJ2-5; unclear D gene. This CDR3 region has 13 residues. The germline gives CDR1 SEHNR, CDR2 FQNEAQ (reference sequence). V was shortened by 2 bases and J by 4 bases, with 8 bases between the two germline ends. DNA for the CDR3: TGTGCCAGCAGCTTACCATCCGGAGAGACCCAGTACTTC. Amino acid sequence: CASSLPSGETQYF. Variable domain in full (rest from reference TRBV7-9 and TRBJ2-5): DTGVSQNPRHKITKRGQNVTFRCDPISEHNRLYWYRQTLGQGPEFLTYFQNEAQLEKSRLLSDRFSAERPKGSFSTLEIQRTEQGDSAMYLCASSLPSGETQYFGPGTRLLVL.

This clonotype was seen repeatedly, ten times or more. The J gene is TRBJ2-2, the V gene TRBV12-3 or TRBV12-4; tentative D call: TRBD1 (6 bases). This CDR3 is built from 15 residues. Trimming removed 1 base at V and 7 bases at J, with 13 bases between. The CDR3 loop reads CASSLGQAGVGELFF. The CDR3 nucleotides are TGTGCCAGCAGTTTAGGGCAGGCAGGGGTCGGGGAGCTGTTTTTT.

This clonotype was picked up many times. This chain uses TRBV18 with TRBJ2-1; 11 nucleotides match TRBD2. Germline loops: CDR1 KGHSH, CDR2 LQKENI. The CDR3 sequence is 16 residues long. The V segment lost 1 base and the J segment 6 bases; nucleotides outside the gene matches: 5. The DNA for the CDR3 is TGTGCCAGCTCACCACTACTAGCGGGGGCCGGCAATGAGCAGTTCTTC. The encoded protein is CASSPLLAGAGNEQFF.

This clonotype was counted ten times or more. This chain links TRBV19 with TRBJ2-3, with 8 bases matching TRBD1. Germline trimming cut 4 bases from V and 3 bases from J; bases unmatched to any gene: 3. Germline values: CDR1 LNHDA, CDR2 SQIVND (reference sequence). This CDR3 is 14 amino acids long. Written as DNA, the CDR3 is TGTGCCAGTAGTAGAGGACAGGGTACAGATACGCAGTATTTT. Its protein is CASSRGQGTDTQYF.

This clonotype has a count of ten or more. This rearrangement joins TRBV18 to TRBJ1-1; no definite D call. Trimming removed 0 bases at V and 4 bases at J, with 12 bases between. Germline loops: CDR1 KGHSH, CDR2 LQKENI. CDR3 length: 15 residues. The CDR3 sequence is CASSPPAAGGTEAFF. The CDR3 nucleotides are TGTGCCAGCTCACCACCGGCAGCCGGTGGCACTGAAGCTTTCTTT.

This chain connects TRBV5-1 to TRBJ1-1, with a weak D call TRBD1 (5 bases). CDR3 length: 15 amino acids. Trimming stripped 5 bases from V and 4 bases from J, with 18 bases between. From germline, CDR1 is SGHRS and CDR2 YFSETQ. As DNA, the CDR3 is TGCGCCAGCAGGTCGACGGGGGGATTCGCCACTGAAGCTTTCTTT. Translation: CASRSTGGFATEAFF.

Only one count was recorded for this clonotype. A much larger clone sits a single nucleotide away, making a read error possible. The chain couples TRBV5-1 to TRBJ1-1, with D unresolved. CDR1 is SGHRS and CDR2 is YFSETQ in the germline V gene. This CDR3 is 15 amino acids long. In nucleotides, the CDR3 is TGTGCCAGCAGCTTTAGTACTTTAATGAACACTGAAGCTTTCTTT. Translating it yields CASSFSTLMNTEAFF.

The chain has TRBV27 and TRBJ1-4, with a tentative D call TRBD1 (6 bases). Germline values: CDR1 MNHEY, CDR2 SMNVEV (reference sequence). The CDR3 sequence is 14 residues long. V was shortened by 2 bases and J by 7 bases, with 11 bases between the two germline ends. CDR3 region: CASSLGGPGEKLFF. CDR3 bases: TGTGCCAGCAGTTTAGGGGGGCCGGGTGAAAAACTGTTTTTT.

This clonotype was picked up many times. V usage is TRBV29-1 and J usage is TRBJ2-3; 12 bases line up with TRBD2. The CDR3 consists of 17 residues. CDR1 is SQVTM and CDR2 is ANQGSEA in the germline V gene. The ends lost 4 bases at V and 4 bases at J; junction bases unmatched: 12. CDR3 amino acids: CSVVGLTSGGFADTQYF. The CDR3 nucleotides are TGCAGCGTTGTGGGCCTGACTAGCGGGGGATTCGCAGATACGCAGTATTTT.

This clonotype showed up just a few times. This may come from a read error, since a much larger clone is one base off. The V and J genes are TRBV5-6 and TRBJ2-3; D is unclear. The CDR3 has 14 amino acids. Trimming took off 0 bases at V and 8 bases at J, with 13 bases between the two ends. Germline-derived CDR1 and CDR2 are SGHDT and YYEEEE. The CDR3 loop reads CASSLAGHAATQYF. Written as DNA, the CDR3 is TGTGCCAGCAGCTTGGCCGGGCACGCGGCTACGCAGTATTTT.

This clonotype was counted between two and nine times. This rearrangement joins TRBV5-1 to TRBJ1-4; possible D gene TRBD1, 6 bases. The CDR3 is 16 residues long. Germline loops: CDR1 SGHRS, CDR2 YFSETQ. Trimming removed 2 bases from V and 6 bases from J, with 17 bases in between. The CDR3, as DNA: TGCGCCAGCAGCTTTCTGACCGGGACAAGGGATGAAAAACTGTTTTTT. This encodes CASSFLTGTRDEKLFF.

This clonotype was seen repeatedly, ten times or more. J is TRBJ2-3 and V is TRBV11-2, with D hard to call. This CDR3 is 15 amino acids long. Between the trimmed V and J ends, which lost 6 bases and 5 bases, there was a span of 18 bases. Germline V gene sequence: CDR1 SGHAT, CDR2 FQNNGV. The CDR3 DNA is TGTGCCAGCAGACCTTCTTACGCCGGCGAAGATACGCAGTATTTT. Protein product: CASRPSYAGEDTQYF.

The chain recombines TRBV5-8 with TRBJ2-5; 7 bases fit TRBD2. Germline V gene sequence: CDR1 SGHTS, CDR2 YDEGEE. There are 15 residues in the CDR3. V was pared by 2 bases and J by 4 bases, with 8 bases of the junction left unmatched. CDR3 bases: TGTGCCAGCAGCTTAAGGTCTAGCGGTGGAGAGACCCAGTACTTC. Translation gives CASSLRSSGGETQYF.

This clonotype has at least ten counts. This chain joins TRBV28 and TRBJ2-3, with 11 bases that match TRBD1. The CDR3 is 16 residues long. In germline, CDR1 is MDHEN, CDR2 SYDVKM. V shed 7 bases, J shed 6 bases, and the junction held 12 bases outside the gene matches. CDR3 DNA sequence: TGTGCCAGCACCGGCCAGGGACAGGGGGTTTCGGATACGCAGTATTTT. Amino acids: CASTGQGQGVSDTQYF.

This clonotype was seen only a few times. The chain links TRBV6-4 to TRBJ2-1; a possible D gene is TRBD2 (7 bases). Germline V gene data show CDR1 as MRHNA and CDR2 as SNTAGT. CDR3 length: 13 amino acids. Trimming stripped 3 bases from V and 7 bases from J, with 10 bases between. For the CDR3, the DNA is TGTGCCAGCAGTGAGGGGGGGGCTAATGAGCAGTTCTTC. Translation: CASSEGGANEQFF.

This clonotype came up many times. The chain uses TRBV5-8 and TRBJ2-7; TRBD1 agrees at 9 bases. The J segment lost 2 bases and the V segment lost 4 bases, leaving 7 bases of the junction unmatched. The V gene's germline CDR1 is SGHTS and CDR2 YDEGEE. CDR3 size: 15 residues. The CDR3 sequence: CASSRFGTGPYEQYF. CDR3 nucleotide sequence: TGTGCCAGCAGCCGCTTTGGGACAGGGCCCTACGAGCAGTACTTC.

This clonotype was seen repeatedly, ten times or more. Mismatch with germline at one junction end may stem from a read error. The chain employs TRBV7-7 and TRBJ2-5; the D is unclear. The CDR3 has 13 residues. The V gene's germline CDR1 is SSHAT and CDR2 FNYEAQ (reference sequence). The CDR3 sequence is CASSLHGQETQYF. The CDR3 DNA sequence: TGTGCTAGCAGCCTCCACGGACAAGAGACCCAGTACTTC.

This clonotype was found many times. The rearrangement uses TRBV6-1 and TRBJ2-5; D is undetermined. This CDR3 is built from 14 residues. The ends were cut back, 6 bases at V and 4 bases at J, with 15 bases in the middle. In germline, CDR1 is MNHNS, CDR2 SASEGT. The DNA of the CDR3 is TGTGCCAGCAGCCCCGAATGGAGTAGAGAGACCCAGTACTTC. Protein product: CASSPEWSRETQYF.

V usage is TRBV9 and J usage is TRBJ1-4; D unclear. The length of the CDR3 is 15 residues. V was cut by 1 base and J by 5 bases, with 12 bases left in between. Germline V CDR1 and CDR2: SGDLS, YYNGEE. CDR3 coding DNA: TGTGCCAGCAGCGTATCGGGGAGTGGAAATGAAAAACTGTTTTTT. Amino acid sequence: CASSVSGSGNEKLFF.

The sample holds many counts of this clonotype. The gene calls are TRBV2 and TRBJ2-1, with 9 bases aligning to TRBD1. The CDR3 loop spans 14 amino acids. V shed 5 bases and J 7 bases; nucleotides not matched to a gene: 6. From germline, CDR1 is SNHLY and CDR2 FYNNEI. CDR3 sequence reads: CASSPGDRVNEQFF. The CDR3 nucleotides are TGTGCCAGCAGTCCGGGGGACAGGGTGAATGAGCAGTTCTTC.

This clonotype was seen repeatedly, ten times or more. The chain employs TRBV28 and TRBJ2-5; D perhaps matches TRBD2 (6 bases). CDR3 length: 15 residues. V gave up 6 bases and J gave up 3 bases, with 17 bases separating them. CDR1 and CDR2 (germline): MDHEN, SYDVKM. The CDR3 sequence is CASSPAGLLEETQYF. The CDR3 DNA reads as TGTGCCAGCAGCCCCGCGGGGCTGCTGGAAGAGACCCAGTACTTC.

This clonotype was recorded many times. The gene calls are TRBV25-1 and TRBJ2-5; 8 nucleotides align to TRBD1. V shed 8 bases and J 7 bases; nucleotides not matched to a gene: 6. The CDR3 runs to 12 residues. Germline CDR1 MGHDK, CDR2 SYGVNS. CDR3: CASLQGVGTQYF. For the CDR3, the DNA is TGTGCCAGCCTACAGGGGGTCGGGACCCAGTACTTC. The full variable domain, rest sourced from reference TRBV25-1 and TRBJ2-5, is EADIYQTPRYLVIGTGKKITLECSQTMGHDKMYWYQQDPGMELHLIHYSYGVNSTEKGDLSSESTVSRIRTEHFPLTLESARPSHTSQYLCASLQGVGTQYFGPGTRLLVL.